The 28 T cell receptor beta chains given below trace back to one sample, sequenced in a study of cytomegalovirus exposure and HLA in healthy donors. Repertoires were generated with immunoSEQ multiplex PCR, while TCRdb's copy carries only in-frame clones and drops some. Counted here are under 140,000 clones, about nine tenths occurring once; the ten biggest clones make up about 2%. Sequencing was performed on PBMCs. Every receptor here comes from a woman under 30 in good health and CMV-seronegative.

As DNA, the CDR3 is TGTGCCAGCAGCACCGGACAGGGGGCCCTCCTGAGTAGCTATGGCTACACCTTC. Translating gives CASSTGQGALLSSYGYTF. The genes are TRBV28 and TRBJ1-2, with 11 nucleotides matching TRBD1. CDR1 is MDHEN and CDR2 is SYDVKM in the germline V gene. V was pared by 6 bases and J by 4 bases, with 16 bases of the junction left unmatched. CDR3 length equals 18 residues.

The genes are TRBV19 and TRBJ2-7; 9 nucleotides line up with TRBD1. CDR3 length: 14 residues. Germline lookup yields CDR1 LNHDA and CDR2 SQIVND (reference sequence). V shed 4 bases, J shed 3 bases, and the junction held 4 bases outside the gene matches. CDR3 sequence: CASSRGQGGYEQYF. CDR3 in DNA: TGTGCCAGTAGTAGGGGACAGGGTGGCTACGAGCAGTACTTC.

The V gene is TRBV7-2, the J gene TRBJ1-3; no clear D. This CDR3 is 16 amino acids long. The ends were cut back, 1 base at V and 4 bases at J, with 14 bases in the middle. Germline V gives CDR1 SGHTA, CDR2 FQGNSA. CDR3 coding DNA: TGTGCCAGCAGCTTAGAGAGGAGGAGTTCCGGAAACACCATATATTTT. Protein product: CASSLERRSSGNTIYF.

The rearrangement joins TRBV5-6 to TRBJ1-4, with 7 bases matching TRBD1. V gave up 4 bases and J gave up 7 bases; unmatched junction bases: 7. Per the germline V gene, CDR1 is SGHDT and CDR2 is YYEEEE. The CDR3 runs to 14 residues. This CDR3 reads CASSLGQAGEKLFF. DNA of the CDR3: TGTGCCAGCAGCCTTGGACAGGCGGGTGAAAAACTGTTTTTT.

The CDR3 DNA follows: TGTGCCAGCAGCCAAGTACGCTCGGGGAGGAACACTGAAGCTTTCTTT. Protein sequence: CASSQVRSGRNTEAFF. V is TRBV14 and J is TRBJ1-1; unclear D gene. The CDR3 sequence is 16 residues long. Germline CDR1 is SGHDN and CDR2 is FVKESK. V was clipped by 1 base and J by 1 base, with 13 bases between them.

On this clone itself: Its ends do not fully match the called genes, so a read error is possible. This CDR3 is also generated by other DNA sequences in the sample. This chain uses TRBV18 with TRBJ2-7, with 8 bases aligning to TRBD1. The CDR3 contains 14 residues. Germline values: CDR1 KGHSH, CDR2 LQKENI. CDR3 sequence reads: CASSPPGQAYEQYF. In DNA, the CDR3 is TGTGCCAGCTCTCCACCGGGACAGGCATACGAGCAGTACTTC. Combining the CDR3 with reference TRBV18 and TRBJ2-7 gives the whole variable domain NAGVMQNPRHLVRRRGQEARLRCSPMKGHSHVYWYRQLPEEGLKFMVYLQKENIIDESGMPKERFSAEFPKEGPSILRIQQVVRGDSAAYFCASSPPGQAYEQYFGPGTRLTVT.

The chain joins TRBV28 to TRBJ2-3, with 9 bases fitting TRBD1. The CDR3 is 16 amino acids. Germline V gene data show CDR1 as MDHEN and CDR2 as SYDVKM. The ends lost 6 bases at V and 8 bases at J; junction bases unmatched: 15. The CDR3 sequence: CASSPTSDRGWGTQYF. The CDR3 DNA reads TGTGCCAGCAGCCCGACCTCGGACAGGGGTTGGGGTACGCAGTATTTT.

This clone was recorded only once. This rearrangement joins TRBV5-6 to TRBJ1-3, with D unclear. The CDR3 has 16 residues. V lost 0 bases and J 0 bases, leaving 10 bases between the germline ends. CDR1 SGHDT and CDR2 YYEEEE come from the germline V gene. In nucleotides, the CDR3 is TGTGCCAGCAGCTTGGGAAGCATAAACTCTGGAAACACCATATATTTT. This sequence encodes CASSLGSINSGNTIYF.

The chain links TRBV15 to TRBJ2-4; the D gene is possibly TRBD2 (5 bases). V was shortened by 0 bases and J by 9 bases, with 12 bases between the two germline ends. CDR1 LNHNV and CDR2 YYDKDF come from the germline V gene (reference sequence). CDR3 length: 14 residues. Here the CDR3 reads CATSRDSAGGIQYF. DNA for the CDR3: TGTGCCACCAGCAGAGATAGTGCGGGTGGCATTCAGTACTTC.

The V and J genes are TRBV30 and TRBJ1-2; D is perhaps TRBD1 (6 bases). V lost 4 bases and J lost 8, with 14 bases in between. This CDR3 contains 12 residues. Germline CDR1 GTSNPN, CDR2 SVGIG (reference sequence). In DNA, the CDR3 is TGTGCCTGGATGACAGGATCAGGCGGCTACACCTTC. As protein: CAWMTGSGGYTF.

This clone occurred once. The CDR3 sequence is CASSLVSGESYGYTF. Written as DNA, the CDR3 is TGTGCCAGCAGCTTAGTGTCAGGGGAAAGTTATGGCTACACCTTC. V and J are TRBV7-2 and TRBJ1-2; tentative D call: TRBD1 (6 bases). The V and J ends lost 1 base and 5 bases respectively, with 14 bases between them. The CDR3 consists of 15 residues. Germline lookup yields CDR1 SGHTA and CDR2 FQGNSA.

The chain uses TRBV23-1 and TRBJ1-5; TRBD1 might be the D (6 bases). TRBV23-1 is marked as an open reading frame, function uncertain. The CDR3 is 20 residues long. The V and J ends lost 7 bases and 3 bases respectively, with 31 bases between them. The CDR3 DNA reads as TGCGCCAGCACTTCAATAAGACAGGCGAGAACCGCGAATCACAATCAGCCCCAGCATTTT. Protein sequence: CASTSIRQARTANHNQPQHF.

This clone has a single count. The chain combines TRBV2 with TRBJ2-1, with 12 bases matching TRBD2. Germline V gives CDR1 SNHLY, CDR2 FYNNEI. The junction had 4 bases not matched to a gene; V was cut back by 6 bases and J by 4 bases. The CDR3 loop spans 15 amino acids. CDR3 sequence (DNA): TGTGCCAGCAGGTCCACTAGCGGGAGGTACAATGAGCAGTTCTTC. Its protein product is CASRSTSGRYNEQFF.

This clone was seen once. The chain uses TRBV10-1 and TRBJ2-6, with D possibly matching TRBD2 (6 bases). Germline CDR1 WNHNN, CDR2 SYGVQD (reference sequence). V lost 0 bases and J lost 0, with 12 bases in between. The CDR3 sequence is 18 residues long. CDR3 coding DNA: TGCGCCAGCAGTGAGTCGGAGGGCGGCCCCTCTGGGGCCAACGTCCTGACTTTC. It encodes CASSESEGGPSGANVLTF.

This clone appeared once. The chain carries TRBV27 and TRBJ2-3; a weak D match, TRBD1 (6 bases). Deletions cut 6 bases from V and 3 bases from J, with 19 bases between. The CDR3 consists of 16 residues. Germline V gives CDR1 MNHEY, CDR2 SMNVEV (reference sequence). CDR3 coding DNA: TGTGCCAGCAGACCCACAGGGAGCGGCGGGACAGATACGCAGTATTTT. This translates into CASRPTGSGGTDTQYF.

The chain combines TRBV27 with TRBJ2-3; the match to TRBD1 covers 10 bases. With 2 bases clipped from V and 3 bases from J, the junction kept 5 bases outside the gene matches. Germline V gene data show CDR1 as MNHEY and CDR2 as SMNVEV (reference sequence). The CDR3 extends over 16 amino acids. The CDR3 coding sequence is TGTGCCAGCAGTTTACTCGGGACAGGGGTGACAGATACGCAGTATTTT. This encodes CASSLLGTGVTDTQYF.

The chain employs TRBV7-9 and TRBJ2-1; TRBD1 aligns across 9 bases. The V gene end was trimmed by 7 bases and the J gene end by 4 bases; junction bases not matched to a gene: 11. CDR1 and CDR2 from the germline V gene are SEHNR and FQNEAQ (reference sequence). This CDR3 spans 16 amino acids. CDR3 sequence: CASIWAGTGKYNEQFF. CDR3 nucleotide sequence: TGTGCCAGCATCTGGGCCGGGACAGGGAAATACAATGAGCAGTTCTTC.

This chain links TRBV7-3 with TRBJ2-1; TRBD2 aligns across 11 bases. CDR3 length: 14 residues. Germline V lookup: CDR1 SGHTA, CDR2 FQGTGA. V lost 6 bases and J lost 7; bases outside the gene matches: 5. CDR3 amino acids: CASRAGLAVNEQFF. CDR3 nucleotides: TGTGCCAGCAGGGCGGGACTAGCGGTGAATGAGCAGTTCTTC.

This clone was counted only a few times. The chain joins TRBV2 to TRBJ1-5, with 8 nucleotides matching TRBD1. CDR3 length: 16 amino acids. Trimming cost V 3 bases and J 5 bases; bases outside gene matches: 9. Germline lookup yields CDR1 SNHLY and CDR2 FYNNEI. CDR3: CASSDQAGTGDQPQHF. CDR3 bases: TGTGCCAGCAGTGACCAAGCCGGGACAGGTGATCAGCCCCAGCATTTT. Using reference TRBV2 and TRBJ1-5 for the parts outside the CDR3, the full variable domain is EPEVTQTPSHQVTQMGQEVILRCVPISNHLYFYWYRQILGQKVEFLVSFYNNEISEKSEIFDDQFSVERPDGSNFTLKIRSTKLEDSAMYFCASSDQAGTGDQPQHFGDGTRLSIL.

This clone has more than one count but fewer than ten. The chain uses TRBV7-9 and TRBJ2-4; 9 positions match TRBD1. V shed 5 bases and J 15 bases; nucleotides not matched to a gene: 11. The CDR3 length is 13 residues. CDR1 and CDR2 from the germline V gene are SEHNR and FQNEAQ (reference sequence). CDR3 sequence reads: CASSNLMGQGWYF. The CDR3 DNA follows: TGTGCCAGCAGCAATCTAATGGGACAGGGCTGGTACTTC. Full variable domain (rest looked up from reference TRBV7-9 and TRBJ2-4): DTGVSQNPRHKITKRGQNVTFRCDPISEHNRLYWYRQTLGQGPEFLTYFQNEAQLEKSRLLSDRFSAERPKGSFSTLEIQRTEQGDSAMYLCASSNLMGQGWYFGAGTRLSVL.

The J gene is TRBJ1-3, the V gene TRBV11-1; 10 bases agree with TRBD1. Per the germline V gene, CDR1 is SGHAT and CDR2 is FQDESV (reference sequence). The CDR3 is made up of 13 amino acids. V dropped 5 bases and J dropped 8; count of bases not matched to a gene: 3. This chain's CDR3 is CASSGQGEDTIYF. CDR3 in DNA: TGTGCCAGCAGCGGACAGGGGGAAGACACCATATATTTT.

As DNA, the CDR3 is TGTGCCAGCAGTTCGCATCTGGAGGTGAACACTGAAGCTTTCTTT. Translated, it gives CASSSHLEVNTEAFF. The genes are TRBV28 and TRBJ1-1; D unresolved. Germline-derived CDR1 and CDR2 are MDHEN and SYDVKM. V was cut by 4 bases and J by 0 bases, with 12 bases left in between. The CDR3 extends over 15 amino acids. The full variable domain, completed using reference TRBV28 and TRBJ1-1, is DVKVTQSSRYLVKRTGEKVFLECVQDMDHENMFWYRQDPGLGLRLIYFSYDVKMKEKGDIPEGYSVSREKKERFSLILESASTNQTSMYLCASSSHLEVNTEAFFGQGTRLTVV.

This rearrangement joins TRBV7-9 to TRBJ2-2, with 7 bases that match TRBD1. This CDR3 contains 16 residues. Unmatched junction bases numbered 8, after V lost 4 bases and J lost 3 bases. Germline CDR1 and CDR2: SEHNR and FQNEAQ (reference sequence). CDR3 in DNA: TGTGCCAGCAGCTCGAACAGGGGTCAGTACACCGGGGAGCTGTTTTTT. This codes for CASSSNRGQYTGELFF.

The V and J genes are TRBV5-1 and TRBJ2-7; 9 nucleotides align to TRBD1. The germline V gene has CDR1 SGHRS and CDR2 YFSETQ. CDR3 length: 15 amino acids. Trimming at V came to 4 bases and at J to 1 base, leaving 6 bases not matched to a gene. The CDR3 coding sequence is TGCGCCAGCAGCGGCACAGGGGGCTATTCCTACGAGCAGTACTTC. Its protein product is CASSGTGGYSYEQYF.

The CDR3 DNA sequence: TGTGCCAGCAGCCCAAACATGCAGGCTACTAACTATGGCTACACCTTC. Translated: CASSPNMQATNYGYTF. The chain is built from TRBV5-5 and TRBJ1-2; D is undetermined. The germline V and J ends were trimmed by 4 bases and 0 bases, with 16 bases remaining between them. Germline CDR1 reads SGHKS; CDR2 reads YYEKEE (reference sequence). There are 16 residues in the CDR3.

The V and J genes are TRBV11-2 and TRBJ2-3; 8 bases line up with TRBD2. Trimming took 3 bases from V and 0 from J; bases not matched to a gene: 2. Germline V lookup: CDR1 SGHAT, CDR2 FQNNGV. The CDR3 spans 15 residues. The CDR3 is CASSFTSGSTDTQYF. The CDR3 DNA sequence: TGTGCCAGCAGCTTTACTAGCGGTAGCACAGATACGCAGTATTTT.

The chain carries TRBV10-3 and TRBJ2-1, with 8 bases identical to TRBD1. CDR3 length: 17 residues. Germline V lookup: CDR1 ENHRY, CDR2 SYGVKD. V lost 3 bases and J lost 1; bases outside the gene matches: 8. This chain's CDR3 is CAISESLRDRSYNEQFF. DNA for the CDR3: TGTGCCATCAGTGAATCGCTCCGGGACAGGTCCTACAATGAGCAGTTCTTC.

The V gene is TRBV14, the J gene TRBJ2-7, with 10 bases matching TRBD1. CDR3 length: 15 residues. Trimming removed 5 bases from V and 2 bases from J; junction bases left unmatched: 6. CDR1 is SGHDN and CDR2 is FVKESK in the germline V gene. Here the CDR3 DNA reads TGTGCCAGCAGCTCCGCCGGGACAGGGGCCTACGAGCAGTACTTC. Protein sequence: CASSSAGTGAYEQYF.